These 25 T cell receptor beta chains originate from one sample sequenced in a study of OX40 agonist ivuxolimab in advanced cancers. The receptor library was made with the immunoSEQ multiplex PCR assay. The source is immuneACCESS, and TCRdb retained only in-frame sequences with V and J called. Part of the clones is not carried over; for the studies checked, unresolved V genes explain less than half of this, and the remainder is unexplained. In all, the sample holds about 74,000 clones, and around 86% of those were seen once. The ten largest clones add up to 6.5% to 7.5% of the sample. The sequences come from CD4+ or CD8+ T cells sorted from blood, collected in a trial of the OX40 agonist ivuxolimab. These receptors originate from an adult with an advanced solid tumor such as melanoma, head and neck, liver or kidney cancer.

The chain couples TRBV7-9 to TRBJ1-5; D unclear. This CDR3 contains 14 residues. CDR1 SEHNR and CDR2 FQNEAQ come from the germline V gene (reference sequence). Trimming shortened V by 4 bases and J by 1 base, and 8 bases separated the two germline ends. The DNA of the CDR3 is TGTGCCAGCAGCTCTGACGGGAGCAATCAGCCCCAGCATTTT. This encodes CASSSDGSNQPQHF. Variable domain in full (rest from reference TRBV7-9 and TRBJ1-5): DTGVSQNPRHKITKRGQNVTFRCDPISEHNRLYWYRQTLGQGPEFLTYFQNEAQLEKSRLLSDRFSAERPKGSFSTLEIQRTEQGDSAMYLCASSSDGSNQPQHFGDGTRLSIL.

The chain combines TRBV19 with TRBJ1-2; the D gene is possibly TRBD1 (6 bases). CDR1 and CDR2 (germline): LNHDA, SQIVND (reference sequence). The CDR3 loop spans 13 amino acids. V was trimmed by 6 bases and J by 8 bases, leaving 16 bases between them. CDR3 DNA: TGTGCCAGTAGGACCCGGACAGTGGAGGGCTACACCTTC. Protein sequence: CASRTRTVEGYTF.

This clone is a singleton in its sample. V gene TRBV7-9 combines with J gene TRBJ2-1, with 12 bases lining up with TRBD1. The CDR3 covers 16 residues. Germline V gene data show CDR1 as SEHNR and CDR2 as FQNEAQ (reference sequence). The V and J ends lost 6 bases and 6 bases, in that order; junction bases with no gene match: 9. This CDR3 reads CASSQLGQGARNEQFF. Written as DNA, the CDR3 is TGTGCCAGCAGTCAACTGGGACAGGGGGCGCGCAATGAGCAGTTCTTC.

The rearrangement links TRBV19 to TRBJ1-1; D not resolved. Per the germline V gene, CDR1 is LNHDA and CDR2 is SQIVND (reference sequence). This CDR3 contains 13 residues. V lost 3 bases and J 1 base, leaving 6 bases between the germline ends. CDR3 sequence (DNA): TGTGCCAGTAGTATTGGTAGGAACACTGAAGCTTTCTTT. This encodes CASSIGRNTEAFF.

The chain combines TRBV10-2 with TRBJ1-1; no clear D gene. Germline CDR1 WSHSY, CDR2 SAAADI. CDR3 length: 15 residues. Trimming removed 2 bases at V and 2 bases at J, with 12 bases between. The CDR3 coding sequence is TGCGCCAGCAGTGAGCAATGGAGAGCCAACACTGAAGCTTTCTTT. Its protein product is CASSEQWRANTEAFF.

V usage is TRBV27 and J usage is TRBJ1-6, with a weak D call TRBD1 (5 bases). Germline CDR1 and CDR2: MNHEY and SMNVEV (reference sequence). V was pared by 1 base and J by 9 bases, with 10 bases between. There are 14 residues in the CDR3. The CDR3 sequence is CASSLFREGSPLHF. The DNA for the CDR3 is TGTGCCAGCAGTTTATTCAGGGAAGGTTCACCCCTCCACTTT.

The genes are TRBV19 and TRBJ1-1; perhaps TRBD1 as D (5 bases). V lost 6 bases and J lost 7, with 15 bases in between. Germline V lookup: CDR1 LNHDA, CDR2 SQIVND (reference sequence). The CDR3 is 13 amino acids. CDR3 sequence: CASRMTVGREAFF. The CDR3 region has the DNA TGTGCCAGTAGAATGACAGTTGGGCGTGAAGCTTTCTTT.

The V call is TRBV18, the J call TRBJ1-2; unclear D gene. Germline values: CDR1 KGHSH, CDR2 LQKENI. The CDR3 totals 13 residues. V lost 5 bases and J lost 6, with 13 bases in between. CDR3 in amino acids: CASSSRETDGYTF. CDR3 bases: TGTGCCAGCTCATCCCGGGAGACGGATGGCTACACCTTC.

V gene TRBV6-5 combines with J gene TRBJ1-1; D remains ambiguous. The V end was cut by 2 bases, the J end by 3 bases, with 13 bases between. The CDR3 covers 15 residues. Germline V gives CDR1 MNHEY, CDR2 SVGAGI. This chain's CDR3 is CASSYHAPVDTEAFF. For the CDR3, the DNA is TGTGCCAGCAGTTACCATGCGCCGGTAGACACTGAAGCTTTCTTT.

The gene calls are TRBV11-3 and TRBJ2-1, with 9 bases matching TRBD2. Trimming took 1 base from V and 4 from J; bases not matched to a gene: 2. From germline, CDR1 is SGHNT and CDR2 YENEEA. The CDR3 runs 15 residues. The CDR3 DNA reads TGTGCCAGCAGCTTAGGCGGGGGGGCGTACAATGAGCAGTTCTTC. Residues: CASSLGGGAYNEQFF.

V usage is TRBV27 and J usage is TRBJ2-1; TRBD2 is a possible D gene (5 bases). Germline assignment: CDR1 MNHEY and CDR2 SMNVEV (reference sequence). V was pared by 6 bases and J by 0 bases, with 9 bases between. The CDR3 totals 14 residues. The CDR3 region has the DNA TGTGCCAGCAGAAGACTAACCTCCTACAATGAGCAGTTCTTC. Amino acid sequence: CASRRLTSYNEQFF.

The chain has TRBV5-1 and TRBJ1-5; tentatively, D is TRBD1 (5 bases). CDR3 length: 14 residues. Trimming pared 0 bases from V and 5 bases from J, leaving 9 bases between. Germline lookup yields CDR1 SGHRS and CDR2 YFSETQ. The CDR3 loop is CASSLGQTYQPQHF. CDR3 sequence (DNA): TGCGCCAGCAGCTTGGGACAGACATATCAGCCCCAGCATTTT.

The rearrangement links TRBV6-5 to TRBJ2-3, with 7 bases matching TRBD1. Germline CDR1 MNHEY, CDR2 SVGAGI. The trim removed 5 bases at V and 8 bases at J, leaving 13 bases unmatched. The length of the CDR3 is 15 residues. The CDR3 DNA reads TGTGCCAGCAGTCGCCGGGACAGAGGGGGCGGTACGCAGTATTTT. It yields the protein CASSRRDRGGGTQYF.

The chain carries TRBV6-1 and TRBJ2-7, with a weak D call TRBD2 (5 bases). CDR1 and CDR2 (germline): MNHNS, SASEGT. This CDR3 spans 14 amino acids. Trimming took off 6 bases at V and 2 bases at J, with 14 bases between the two ends. CDR3 in DNA: TGTGCCAGCAGGAGGGAGACACCGCCCTACGAGCAGTACTTC. Protein sequence: CASRRETPPYEQYF.

This chain uses TRBV30 with TRBJ2-2; no reliable D call. Germline CDR1 and CDR2: GTSNPN and SVGIG (reference sequence). This CDR3 has 11 residues. Trimming cost V 0 bases and J 5 bases, with 1 base left between them. CDR3 protein: CAWSVTGELFF. The DNA of the CDR3 is TGTGCCTGGAGTGTAACCGGGGAGCTGTTTTTT.

The V gene is TRBV6-1, the J gene TRBJ2-3; 9 bases line up with TRBD1. The CDR3 consists of 15 residues. The V gene end was trimmed by 8 bases and the J gene end by 6 bases; junction bases not matched to a gene: 12. The germline V gene encodes CDR1 MNHNS and CDR2 SASEGT. In DNA, the CDR3 is TGTGCCAGCTCCCGGGACAGGGCTGCCGGGGATACGCAGTATTTT. It codes for CASSRDRAAGDTQYF.

CDR3 sequence: CASSQDRSYGYTF. CDR3 in DNA: TGCGCCAGCAGCCAGGATCGATCCTATGGCTACACCTTC. V and J are TRBV4-1 and TRBJ1-2; D unresolved. V was trimmed by 3 bases and J by 4 bases, leaving 9 bases between them. The CDR3 loop spans 13 amino acids. Germline V gene data show CDR1 as MGHRA and CDR2 as YSYEKL.

With regard to this clone: No conserved phenylalanine or tryptophan ends this CDR3, so it is likely a read error. No DNA is shown, since the ends of the CDR3 on it are uncertain; the CDR3 is the one TCRdb lists. The V gene is TRBV11-2, the J gene TRBJ2-3. Inclusive of both ends, the CDR3 amounts to 12 amino acids. The V gene's germline CDR1 is SGHAT and CDR2 FQNNGV. The CDR3: CASSLRGPPSRV.

The rearrangement joins TRBV6-5 to TRBJ2-1; D gene ambiguous. Germline V gives CDR1 MNHEY, CDR2 SVGAGI. The CDR3 has 12 residues. Trimming took off 6 bases at V and 6 bases at J, with 9 bases between the two ends. The CDR3 DNA reads as TGTGCCAGCAGGTCCAGGCCCAATGAGCAGTTCTTC. Its protein is CASRSRPNEQFF.

The V and J genes are TRBV5-1 and TRBJ1-6; D is perhaps TRBD1 (6 bases). Trimming removed 5 bases from V and 6 bases from J, with 9 bases in between. This CDR3 has 13 residues. The germline V gene has CDR1 SGHRS and CDR2 YFSETQ. CDR3 sequence (DNA): TGCGCCAGCAGTGTGGGGGCTAATTCACCCCTCCACTTT. This sequence encodes CASSVGANSPLHF.

The chain recombines TRBV2 with TRBJ2-1; 7 bases match TRBD1. J lost 2 bases, V lost 7 bases, and 8 bases had no gene match. Germline-derived CDR1 and CDR2 are SNHLY and FYNNEI. CDR3 length equals 15 residues. CDR3 sequence: CASTLQGSAYNEQFF. CDR3 DNA sequence: TGTGCCAGCACTCTACAGGGGTCGGCCTACAATGAGCAGTTCTTC.

The chain is built from TRBV5-4 and TRBJ2-2; no definite D call. This CDR3 has 13 amino acids. V was shortened by 0 bases and J by 5 bases, with 5 bases between the two germline ends. Germline lookup yields CDR1 SGHNT and CDR2 YYREEE (reference sequence). CDR3 sequence: CASSLAETGELFF. The DNA for the CDR3 is TGTGCCAGCAGCTTGGCAGAGACCGGGGAGCTGTTTTTT.

Here the CDR3 DNA reads TGTGCCAGCAGCGTGTCTAGCGGGAGGGGGGAGACCCAGTACTTC. It specifies CASSVSSGRGETQYF. The rearrangement joins TRBV9 to TRBJ2-5; TRBD2 agrees at 12 bases. V lost 2 bases and J lost 5; bases outside the gene matches: 4. The CDR3 spans 15 residues. Germline-derived CDR1 and CDR2 are SGDLS and YYNGEE.

This clone was counted between two and nine times. The CDR3 is CASSLMERSEQYF. As DNA, the CDR3 is TGTGCCAGCAGCCTCATGGAGCGGAGCGAGCAGTACTTC. This chain joins TRBV11-1 and TRBJ2-7, with TRBD2 as a possible D gene (5 bases). Germline V gene sequence: CDR1 SGHAT, CDR2 FQDESV (reference sequence). The CDR3 consists of 13 residues. V dropped 5 bases and J dropped 6 bases, with 14 bases sitting between them.

On this clone: Other DNA sequences in the sample encode the same CDR3. The rearrangement uses TRBV9 and TRBJ2-7; 8 nucleotides agree with TRBD2. Germline CDR1 reads SGDLS; CDR2 reads YYNGEE. V shed 1 base and J 3 bases; nucleotides not matched to a gene: 9. The CDR3 totals 16 residues. In DNA, the CDR3 is TGTGCCAGCAGCGTACTAGGAGCGGGAGCCCTCTACGAGCAGTACTTC. The encoded protein is CASSVLGAGALYEQYF.